Below are 19 T cell receptor beta chains sequenced from a single sample in a study of blood T cell repertoires in COVID-19. Only in-frame clones appear in the TCRdb table, and some are missing; sequencing was by immunoSEQ multiplex PCR. The top ten hold around 12% of the sample, which has fewer than 350,000 clones, about 86% seen once. Sequencing was carried out using peripheral blood. The source is a woman aged 25 to 39 with COVID-19, enrolled during active disease.

This chain uses TRBV19 with TRBJ2-1; the match to TRBD1 covers 8 bases. Germline CDR1 LNHDA, CDR2 SQIVND (reference sequence). Germline trimming cut 10 bases from V and 14 bases from J; bases unmatched to any gene: 7. This CDR3 is built from 10 residues. CDR3 bases: TGTGCCACCCGGGACAGGTTGGAGTTCTTC. The encoded protein is CATRDRLEFF.

The chain couples TRBV27 to TRBJ2-7, with D perhaps TRBD2 (5 bases). Germline V gene lookup returns CDR1 MNHEY and CDR2 SMNVEV (reference sequence). V shed 5 bases and J shed 5 bases, with 13 bases lying between them. The CDR3 length is 13 residues. The CDR3 reads CASSRRSGNEQYF. In DNA, the CDR3 is TGTGCCAGCAGTAGGCGGTCGGGGAACGAGCAGTACTTC.

V usage is TRBV11-2 and J usage is TRBJ1-5, with a weak D call TRBD1 (6 bases). Per the germline V gene, CDR1 is SGHAT and CDR2 is FQNNGV. CDR3 length equals 17 residues. With 1 base removed from V and 4 bases from J, the gap between germline ends came to 17 bases. The CDR3 region has the DNA TGTGCCAGCAGCTTAGGGGGGGGACATCCGGAAAATCAGCCCCAGCATTTT. This codes for CASSLGGGHPENQPQHF.

J is TRBJ2-7 and V is TRBV14, with D unclear. V was pared by 3 bases and J by 2 bases, with 8 bases between. This CDR3 has 13 residues. Germline V gene data show CDR1 as SGHDN and CDR2 as FVKESK. The CDR3 nucleotides read TGTGCCAGCAGCCAGTCAGTCACCTACGAGCAGTACTTC. Encoded protein: CASSQSVTYEQYF.

CDR3: CAISPGGTGPSYEQYF. The DNA for the CDR3 is TGTGCCATCAGCCCGGGAGGGACAGGGCCTTCCTACGAGCAGTACTTC. The V call is TRBV10-3, the J call TRBJ2-7; D might be TRBD1 (9 bases). Trimming pared 6 bases from V and 1 base from J, leaving 19 bases between. The CDR3 has 16 amino acids. Germline lookup yields CDR1 ENHRY and CDR2 SYGVKD.

Only a few counts were recorded for this clone. The genes are TRBV10-1 and TRBJ2-2; D unclear. The CDR3 contains 14 residues. Trimming cost V 5 bases and J 8 bases, with 15 bases left between them. Germline V CDR1 and CDR2: WNHNN, SYGVQD (reference sequence). Here the CDR3 DNA reads TGCGCCAGCAGTAAAACGACGGAGACTGGGGAGCTGTTTTTT. Translation gives CASSKTTETGELFF.

This clone showed up just a few times. V and J are TRBV5-1 and TRBJ2-2; 7 bases are a match to TRBD1. Germline-derived CDR1 and CDR2 are SGHRS and YFSETQ. Trimming at V came to 0 bases and at J to 5 bases, leaving 1 base not matched to a gene. This CDR3 has 14 residues. Written as DNA, the CDR3 is TGCGCCAGCAGCTTGGTACAGGGGACCGGGGAGCTGTTTTTT. Its translation: CASSLVQGTGELFF.

This clone was detected a few times. The rearrangement uses TRBV19 and TRBJ2-7; D gene ambiguous. The CDR3 spans 13 residues. Looked up from germline, CDR1 is LNHDA and CDR2 is SQIVND (reference sequence). V gave up 3 bases and J gave up 3 bases, with 9 bases separating them. The CDR3 bases are TGTGCCAGTAGTATCCAGGTGTTCTACGAGCAGTACTTC. This gives the protein CASSIQVFYEQYF.

This chain's CDR3 is CASSWGGSQYGYTF. CDR3 sequence (DNA): TGTGCCAGCAGCTGGGGGGGCAGCCAATATGGCTACACCTTC. The chain has TRBV27 and TRBJ1-2, with D tentatively TRBD1 (6 bases). Germline-derived CDR1 and CDR2 are MNHEY and SMNVEV (reference sequence). This CDR3 region has 14 residues. With 6 bases removed from V and 5 bases from J, the gap between germline ends came to 16 bases.

The rearrangement joins TRBV3-1 (or the pseudogene TRBV3-2) to TRBJ2-1; D gene unclear. The V end lost 2 bases, the J end lost 2 bases, and 10 bases lay between the germline ends. CDR1 LGHDT and CDR2 YNNKEL come from the germline V gene (reference sequence). The CDR3 sequence is 15 residues long. The CDR3 sequence is CASSQRTNAYNEQFF. The CDR3 DNA follows: TGTGCCAGCAGCCAACGTACTAACGCCTACAATGAGCAGTTCTTC.

The rearrangement joins TRBV11-2 to TRBJ2-3, with 9 bases lining up with TRBD2. V trimming: 2 bases; J trimming: 6 bases; junction bases outside the gene matches: 9. The CDR3 runs to 16 residues. CDR1 is SGHAT, CDR2 FQNNGV, per germline. The CDR3 reads CASSLSPSGAGDTQYF. The DNA of the CDR3 is TGTGCCAGCAGCTTAAGCCCTAGCGGGGCCGGGGATACGCAGTATTTT.

This chain uses TRBV10-3 with TRBJ2-7; maybe TRBD1 (5 bases). V shed 5 bases and J shed 2 bases, with 10 bases lying between them. This CDR3 spans 13 amino acids. The germline CDR1 and CDR2 sequences are ENHRY and SYGVKD. The CDR3 nucleotides read TGTGCCATCAGTATAGACAGAACCTACGAGCAGTACTTC. Its translation is CAISIDRTYEQYF.

The sample holds one count of this clone. V gene TRBV19 combines with J gene TRBJ1-6; D not certain. The CDR3 totals 15 residues. Germline V gene lookup returns CDR1 LNHDA and CDR2 SQIVND (reference sequence). Deletions cut 3 bases from V and 8 bases from J, with 14 bases between. Here the CDR3 DNA reads TGTGCCAGTAGTATCTTGGATTTGGGAGATTCACCCCTCCACTTT. Encoded protein: CASSILDLGDSPLHF. The whole variable domain, filled in from reference TRBV19 and TRBJ1-6, reads DGGITQSPKYLFRKEGQNVTLSCEQNLNHDAMYWYRQDPGQGLRLIYYSQIVNDFQKGDIAEGYSVSREKKESFPLTVTSAQKNPTAFYLCASSILDLGDSPLHFGNGTRLTVT.

This clone was detected once. The rearrangement joins TRBV4-2 to TRBJ1-2; TRBD1 matches at 9 bases. The V gene's germline CDR1 is LGHNA and CDR2 YNFKEQ. Germline trimming cut 2 bases from V and 4 bases from J; bases unmatched to any gene: 8. This CDR3 comprises 16 residues. The CDR3 protein is CASSQRGQGLVYGYTF. CDR3 DNA sequence: TGTGCCAGCAGCCAACGAGGACAGGGGCTCGTCTATGGCTACACCTTC.

This clone was detected a few times. The chain recombines TRBV11-2 with TRBJ2-1, with TRBD2 identical over 7 bases. Germline assignment: CDR1 SGHAT and CDR2 FQNNGV. The V gene end was trimmed by 5 bases and the J gene end by 4 bases; junction bases not matched to a gene: 8. The CDR3 covers 15 residues. CDR3 sequence reads: CASSPRGVPYNEQFF. The CDR3 coding sequence is TGTGCCAGCAGCCCACGGGGGGTACCGTACAATGAGCAGTTCTTC.

This chain uses TRBV5-1 with TRBJ1-5; 7 bases are a match to TRBD1. This CDR3 spans 13 amino acids. V was clipped by 4 bases and J by 7 bases; unmatched bases: 5. CDR1 is SGHRS and CDR2 is YFSETQ in the germline V gene. CDR3 protein: CASSPWTGQPQHF. The CDR3 DNA is TGCGCCAGCAGCCCGTGGACAGGCCAGCCCCAGCATTTT.

J is TRBJ2-7 and V is TRBV11-2, with 10 nucleotides matching TRBD2. The CDR3 runs to 16 residues. Germline assignment: CDR1 SGHAT and CDR2 FQNNGV. J lost 1 base, V lost 4 bases, and 7 bases had no gene match. This CDR3 is CASSWPGTSESYEQYF. CDR3 nucleotide sequence: TGTGCCAGCAGCTGGCCCGGGACTAGCGAGTCCTACGAGCAGTACTTC.

The chain links TRBV27 to TRBJ2-1; D possibly corresponds to TRBD2 (5 bases). The ends were cut back, 9 bases at V and 6 bases at J, with 9 bases in the middle. Germline V gene data show CDR1 as MNHEY and CDR2 as SMNVEV (reference sequence). This CDR3 has 11 residues. CDR3 amino acids: CASGRGNEQFF. Written as DNA, the CDR3 is TGTGCCAGTGGACGGGGCAATGAGCAGTTCTTC.

This clone came up a few times. V usage is TRBV7-9 and J usage is TRBJ1-5, with TRBD1 identical over 11 bases. Trimming removed 0 bases from V and 5 bases from J; junction bases left unmatched: 3. The germline gives CDR1 SEHNR, CDR2 FQNEAQ (reference sequence). This CDR3 comprises 16 residues. CDR3 nucleotide sequence: TGTGCCAGCAGCTTAGCGGACAGGGGGCTGGATCAGCCCCAGCATTTT. Translating gives CASSLADRGLDQPQHF.